The 4 T cell receptor beta chains below were found in one sample sequenced in a study of cytomegalovirus exposure and HLA in healthy donors. Amplification used 60 Vbeta primers and 13 Jbeta primers. Sequencing was performed with immunoSEQ multiplex PCR; in TCRdb, only in-frame clones are kept and a portion is missing. The sample lists 200,000 to 250,000 clones, about 81% occurring once. Sequencing was done on a sample of PBMCs. The receptors derive from a woman aged 40 to 50 in good health and CMV-seropositive.

This chain joins TRBV7-9 and TRBJ2-7; maybe TRBD1 (5 bases). V was trimmed by 5 bases and J by 2 bases, leaving 16 bases between them. The germline gives CDR1 SEHNR, CDR2 FQNEAQ (reference sequence). This CDR3 spans 15 amino acids. CDR3 in amino acids: CASSPIRQTTYEQYF. The CDR3 nucleotides are TGTGCCAGCAGCCCTATTCGACAGACGACCTACGAGCAGTACTTC.

The V gene is TRBV7-8, the J gene TRBJ2-5; tentative D call: TRBD2 (5 bases). Looked up from germline, CDR1 is SGHVS and CDR2 is FQNEAQ. With 5 bases removed from V and 4 bases from J, the gap between germline ends came to 14 bases. There are 14 residues in the CDR3. CDR3 nucleotides: TGTGCCAGCAGCCTCCGGAGGAGCGGAGAGACCCAGTACTTC. It translates to CASSLRRSGETQYF.

The gene calls are TRBV29-1 and TRBJ2-7; D remains unclear. The V gene's germline CDR1 is SQVTM and CDR2 ANQGSEA. Trimming shortened V by 4 bases and J by 2 bases, and 6 bases separated the two germline ends. This CDR3 comprises 11 residues. CDR3 sequence (DNA): TGCAGCGTTGTGAGAGCCTACGAGCAGTACTTC. Protein sequence: CSVVRAYEQYF.

The chain employs TRBV13 and TRBJ2-7, with a tentative D call TRBD2 (7 bases). The V and J ends lost 5 bases and 7 bases respectively, with 21 bases between them. Germline V gene data show CDR1 as PRHDT and CDR2 as FYEKMQ (reference sequence). The CDR3 has 15 residues. CDR3 amino acids: CASSTLGAGEEEQYF. For the CDR3, the DNA is TGTGCCAGCAGCACCCTGGGGGCGGGAGAGGAAGAGCAGTACTTC.